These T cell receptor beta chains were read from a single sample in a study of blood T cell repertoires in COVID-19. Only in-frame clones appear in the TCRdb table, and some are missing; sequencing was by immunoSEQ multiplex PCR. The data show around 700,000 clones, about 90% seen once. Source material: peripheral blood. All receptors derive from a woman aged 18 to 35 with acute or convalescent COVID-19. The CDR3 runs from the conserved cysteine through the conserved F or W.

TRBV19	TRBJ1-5	CASSSTGGSNQPQHF
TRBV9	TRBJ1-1	CASVGYGGLTEAFF
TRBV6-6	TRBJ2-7	CASSYGPTPYEQYF
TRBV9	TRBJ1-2	CASSPWTGRKSGYTF
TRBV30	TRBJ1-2	CAWSEDRGFGYTF
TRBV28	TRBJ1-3	CASSLGGNSGNTIYF
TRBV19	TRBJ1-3	CAIGTGITGNTIYF
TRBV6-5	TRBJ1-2	CASTRRTGKGYTF
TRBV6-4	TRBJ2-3	CASSDASGGTDTQYF
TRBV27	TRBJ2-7	CASSTGVGYEQYF
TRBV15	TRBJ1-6	CATSRDTGQNSPLHF
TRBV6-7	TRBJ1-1	CASSYGRNTEAFF
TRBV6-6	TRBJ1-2	CASMHLKGNYGYTF
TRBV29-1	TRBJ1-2	CSVEGVYGYTF
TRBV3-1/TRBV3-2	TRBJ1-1	CASSPTRSDSEAFF
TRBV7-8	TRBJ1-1	CASSSRTGKTEAFF
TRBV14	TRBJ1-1	CASSQEYRRSTEAFF
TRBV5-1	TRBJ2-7	CASSLYRGSPYEQYF
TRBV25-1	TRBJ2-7	CASNRDSPRTEQYF
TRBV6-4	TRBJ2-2	CASSRGANTGELFF
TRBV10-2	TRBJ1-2	CASSESSYSNYGYTF
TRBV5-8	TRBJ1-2	CASSLGHPTGYTF
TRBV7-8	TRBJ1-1	CASSRQGSTEAFF
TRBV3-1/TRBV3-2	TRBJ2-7	CASSQTGGGIHYEQYF
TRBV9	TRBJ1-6	CASSEDRTYNSPLHF
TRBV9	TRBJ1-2	CASSRTGGIYGYTF
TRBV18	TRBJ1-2	CASSPLGTDNYGYTF
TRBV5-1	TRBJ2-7	CASRRDRGGQEQYF
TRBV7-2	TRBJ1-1	CASSLQIVVTEAFF
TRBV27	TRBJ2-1	CASNRMRESYNEQFF
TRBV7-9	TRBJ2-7	CASIGLRGEQYF
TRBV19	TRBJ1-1	CASSISSRGMNTEAFF
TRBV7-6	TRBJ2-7	CASSIRQGSHEQYF
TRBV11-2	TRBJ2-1	CASNYRGGSYNEQFF
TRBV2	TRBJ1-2	CASISQGNGYTF
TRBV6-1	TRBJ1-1	CASSASRTEWNTEAFF
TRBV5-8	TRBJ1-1	CASSYFAGTEAFF
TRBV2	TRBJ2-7	CASLGAAYEQYF
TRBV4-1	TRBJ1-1	CASSQDTSRGHTEAFF